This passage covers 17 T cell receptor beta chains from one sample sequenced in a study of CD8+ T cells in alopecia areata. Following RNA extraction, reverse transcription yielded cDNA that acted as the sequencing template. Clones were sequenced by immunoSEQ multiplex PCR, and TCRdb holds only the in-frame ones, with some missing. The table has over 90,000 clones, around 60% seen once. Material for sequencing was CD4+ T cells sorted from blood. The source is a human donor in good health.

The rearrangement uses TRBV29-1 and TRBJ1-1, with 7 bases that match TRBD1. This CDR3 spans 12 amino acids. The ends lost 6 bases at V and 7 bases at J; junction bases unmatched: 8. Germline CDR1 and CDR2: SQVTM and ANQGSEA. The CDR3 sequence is CSVDDRASEAFF. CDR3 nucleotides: TGCAGCGTGGATGACAGGGCTAGTGAAGCTTTCTTT.

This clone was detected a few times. CDR3 in amino acids: CASSLEDRPRGYTF. DNA of the CDR3: TGTGCCAGCAGCTTGGAGGACAGGCCGAGGGGCTACACCTTC. This chain connects TRBV5-6 to TRBJ1-2; 7 bases fit TRBD1. The CDR3 has 14 amino acids. The germline V gene has CDR1 SGHDT and CDR2 YYEEEE. With V trimmed by 0 bases and J by 8 bases, 7 bases remained unmatched. The variable domain in full, completed from reference TRBV5-6 and TRBJ1-2, reads DAGVTQSPTHLIKTRGQQVTLRCSPKSGHDTVSWYQQALGQGPQFIFQYYEEEERQRGNFPDRFSGHQFPNYSSELNVNALLLGDSALYLCASSLEDRPRGYTFGSGTRLTVV.

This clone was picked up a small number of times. CDR3 residues: CASSGRASAYGYTF. The CDR3 bases are TGTGCCAGTAGTGGCAGGGCTTCAGCTTATGGCTACACCTTC. The V call is TRBV19, the J call TRBJ1-2, with D perhaps TRBD1 (5 bases). Trimming stripped 5 bases from V and 5 bases from J, with 15 bases between. The CDR3 consists of 14 residues. The germline V gene has CDR1 LNHDA and CDR2 SQIVND (reference sequence). The full variable domain, completed using reference TRBV19 and TRBJ1-2, is DGGITQSPKYLFRKEGQNVTLSCEQNLNHDAMYWYRQDPGQGLRLIYYSQIVNDFQKGDIAEGYSVSREKKESFPLTVTSAQKNPTAFYLCASSGRASAYGYTFGSGTRLTVV.

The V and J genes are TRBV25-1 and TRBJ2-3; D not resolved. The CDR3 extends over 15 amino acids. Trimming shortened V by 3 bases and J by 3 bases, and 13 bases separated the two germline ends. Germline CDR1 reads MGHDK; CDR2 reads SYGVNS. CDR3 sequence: CASSDNGQRTDTQYF. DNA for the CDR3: TGTGCCAGCAGTGACAACGGTCAGAGAACAGATACGCAGTATTTT. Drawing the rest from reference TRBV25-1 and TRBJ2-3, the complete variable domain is EADIYQTPRYLVIGTGKKITLECSQTMGHDKMYWYQQDPGMELHLIHYSYGVNSTEKGDLSSESTVSRIRTEHFPLTLESARPSHTSQYLCASSDNGQRTDTQYFGPGTRLTVL.

The CDR3 here is CSVLYSETQYF. The CDR3, as DNA: TGCAGCGTCTTATACTCAGAGACCCAGTACTTC. The genes are TRBV29-1 and TRBJ2-5; D gene unclear. This CDR3 has 11 amino acids. Germline loops: CDR1 SQVTM, CDR2 ANQGSEA. V lost 6 bases to trimming and J lost 4 bases, with 9 bases between them.

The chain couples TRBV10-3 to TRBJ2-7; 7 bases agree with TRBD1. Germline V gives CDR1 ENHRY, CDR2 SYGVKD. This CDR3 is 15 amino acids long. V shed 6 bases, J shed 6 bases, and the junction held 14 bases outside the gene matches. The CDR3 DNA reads TGTGCCATCAGGATATCGGGGACAGAAACTGCCGAGCAGTACTTC. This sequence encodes CAIRISGTETAEQYF.

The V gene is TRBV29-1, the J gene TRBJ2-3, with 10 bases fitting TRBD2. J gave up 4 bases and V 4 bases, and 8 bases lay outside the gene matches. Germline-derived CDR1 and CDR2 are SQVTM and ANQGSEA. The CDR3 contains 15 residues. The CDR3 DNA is TGCAGCGTTGGGGCCGGGACTAGCGCCCCAGATACGCAGTATTTT. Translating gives CSVGAGTSAPDTQYF.

This CDR3 reads CASSARVGNSPLHF. As DNA, the CDR3 is TGTGCCAGCAGTGCGAGGGTTGGAAATTCACCCCTCCACTTT. The chain links TRBV6-6 to TRBJ1-6; D gene unclear. V lost 5 bases, J lost 7 bases, and 12 bases lay in between. CDR3 size: 14 residues. CDR1 and CDR2 (germline): MNHNY, SVGAGI (reference sequence).

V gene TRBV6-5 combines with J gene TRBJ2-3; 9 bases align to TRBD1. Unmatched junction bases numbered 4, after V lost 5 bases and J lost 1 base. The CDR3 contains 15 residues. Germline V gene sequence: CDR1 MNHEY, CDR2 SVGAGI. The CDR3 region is CASSPRTGGTDTQYF. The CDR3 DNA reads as TGTGCCAGCAGTCCGCGGACAGGGGGCACAGATACGCAGTATTTT.

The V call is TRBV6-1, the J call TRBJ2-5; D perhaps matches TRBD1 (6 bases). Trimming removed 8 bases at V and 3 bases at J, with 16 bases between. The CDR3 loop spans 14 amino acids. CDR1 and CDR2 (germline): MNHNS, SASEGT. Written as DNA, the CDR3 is TGTGCCAGCTGCGCCGCGACAGGAGAAGAGACCCAGTACTTC. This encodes CASCAATGEETQYF.

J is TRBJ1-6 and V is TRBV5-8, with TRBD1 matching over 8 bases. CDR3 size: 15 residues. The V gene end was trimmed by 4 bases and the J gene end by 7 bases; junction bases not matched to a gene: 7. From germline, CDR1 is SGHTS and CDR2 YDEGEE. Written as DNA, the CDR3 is TGTGCCAGCAGCCTTCGCGGGACAGGCAATTCACCCCTCCACTTT. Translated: CASSLRGTGNSPLHF.

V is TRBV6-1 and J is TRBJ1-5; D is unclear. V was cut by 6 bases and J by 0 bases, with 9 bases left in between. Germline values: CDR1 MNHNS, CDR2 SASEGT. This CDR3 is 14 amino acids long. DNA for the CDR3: TGTGCCAGCAGCTTTAGTTATAGCAATCAGCCCCAGCATTTT. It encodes CASSFSYSNQPQHF.

CDR3 DNA sequence: TGTGCCAGCAGCTTCGTTCTAGCGGGGGAAAACACAGATACGCAGTATTTT. As protein: CASSFVLAGENTDTQYF. The chain employs TRBV11-1 and TRBJ2-3; 10 positions agree with TRBD2. The ends lost 3 bases at V and 2 bases at J; junction bases unmatched: 8. Germline lookup yields CDR1 SGHAT and CDR2 FQDESV (reference sequence). The CDR3 consists of 17 residues.

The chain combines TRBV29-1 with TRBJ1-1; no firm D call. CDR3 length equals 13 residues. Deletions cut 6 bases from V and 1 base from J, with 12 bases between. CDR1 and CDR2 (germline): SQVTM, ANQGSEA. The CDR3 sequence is CSVTRTGNTEAFF. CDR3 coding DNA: TGCAGCGTAACAAGGACGGGGAACACTGAAGCTTTCTTT. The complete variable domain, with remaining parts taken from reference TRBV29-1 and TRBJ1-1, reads SAVISQKPSRDICQRGTSLTIQCQVDSQVTMMFWYRQQPGQSLTLIATANQGSEATYESGFVIDKFPISRPNLTFSTLTVSNMSPEDSSIYLCSVTRTGNTEAFFGQGTRLTVV.

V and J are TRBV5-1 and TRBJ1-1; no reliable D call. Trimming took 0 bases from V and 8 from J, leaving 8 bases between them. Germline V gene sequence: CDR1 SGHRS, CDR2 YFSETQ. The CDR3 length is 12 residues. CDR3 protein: CASSLGSGEAFF. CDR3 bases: TGCGCCAGCAGCTTGGGGAGCGGGGAAGCTTTCTTT.

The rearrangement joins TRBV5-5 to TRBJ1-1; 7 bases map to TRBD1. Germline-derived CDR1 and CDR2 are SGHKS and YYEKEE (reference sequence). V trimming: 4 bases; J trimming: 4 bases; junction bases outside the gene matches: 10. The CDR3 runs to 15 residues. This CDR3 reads CASSQRQGAITEAFF. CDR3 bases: TGTGCCAGCAGCCAAAGACAGGGAGCGATCACTGAAGCTTTCTTT.

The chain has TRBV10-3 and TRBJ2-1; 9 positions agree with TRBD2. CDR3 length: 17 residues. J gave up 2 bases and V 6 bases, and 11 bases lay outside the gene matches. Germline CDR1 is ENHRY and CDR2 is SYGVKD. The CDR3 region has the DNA TGTGCCATCAGCCCTGATTCGGGCGGGGGGGCCTACAATGAGCAGTTCTTC. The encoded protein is CAISPDSGGGAYNEQFF.